The 17 T cell receptor beta chains below come from one sample, sequenced in a study of blood T cells in healthy people across ages. Then a second PCR, running roughly 7 to 11 cycles, was carried out with a sample-barcoded 5' primer and a J-beta primer mix. TCRdb re-called the 5' RACE reads with MiXCR, one entry per CDR3 protein. The sample comprises about 1,600,000 distinct CDR3 sequences, about 43% of which are singletons, and 7.9% rests with the top ten. Sequencing used blood. Receptor source: a woman aged 18-30 years in good health.

The genes are TRBV20-1 and TRBJ2-7, with no clear D. The CDR3 runs to 15 residues. Germline V gene sequence: CDR1 DFQATT, CDR2 SNEGSKA (reference sequence). The V gene lost 6 bases and the J gene lost 2 bases, with 20 bases spanning the gap. CDR3 protein: CSAQWARAATYEQYF. The CDR3 DNA is TGCAGTGCCCAATGGGCCCGGGCTGCCACCTACGAGCAGTACTTC.

The rearrangement links TRBV30 to TRBJ2-7, with TRBD1 identical over 7 bases. Germline lookup yields CDR1 GTSNPN and CDR2 SVGIG (reference sequence). This CDR3 has 12 amino acids. Germline trimming cut 8 bases from V and 0 bases from J; bases unmatched to any gene: 4. This CDR3 is CARDSFSYEQYF. CDR3 sequence (DNA): TGTGCCCGGGACAGTTTCTCCTACGAGCAGTACTTC.

The rearrangement links TRBV20-1 to TRBJ2-5; D not certain. The CDR3 has 12 residues. Germline V CDR1 and CDR2: DFQATT, SNEGSKA (reference sequence). V lost 6 bases and J 5 bases, leaving 13 bases between the germline ends. The DNA of the CDR3 is TGCAGTGCCCCCCTTTCCGAGGAGACCCAGTACTTC. Amino acids: CSAPLSEETQYF.

This clonotype was seen just once. One junction end does not reproduce the germline sequence, and a read error may be involved. The rearrangement links TRBV27 to TRBJ1-1, with unresolved D. The CDR3 loop spans 14 amino acids. Germline values: CDR1 MNHEY, CDR2 SMNVEV (reference sequence). The chain's CDR3 is CASSVSRGYTEAFF. The CDR3, as DNA: TGTGCCAGCAGTGTATCGAGAGGGTACACTGAAGCTTTCTTT.

Only a few counts were recorded for this clonotype. The chain links TRBV10-3 to TRBJ1-1; D not resolved. This CDR3 comprises 14 residues. Germline V gene data show CDR1 as ENHRY and CDR2 as SYGVKD. V lost 3 bases to trimming and J lost 0 bases, with 8 bases between them. The CDR3 DNA is TGTGCCATCAGTGACGGAGGTATGAACACTGAAGCTTTCTTT. The encoded protein is CAISDGGMNTEAFF.

CDR3 in DNA: TGTGCCAGCAGCGGAAGAACCCTACAGTATTTT. Amino acid sequence: CASSGRTLQYF. The chain links TRBV7-9 to TRBJ2-3, with unresolved D. Germline V CDR1 and CDR2: SEHNR, FQNEAQ (reference sequence). CDR3 size: 11 residues. V lost 5 bases, J lost 12 bases, and 12 bases lay in between.

This rearrangement joins TRBV20-1 to TRBJ2-5; weak D call: TRBD2 (6 bases). V lost 0 bases and J lost 11, with 19 bases in between. CDR3 length: 14 amino acids. The germline V gene has CDR1 DFQATT and CDR2 SNEGSKA (reference sequence). The CDR3 region has the DNA TGCAGTGCTAGAGATCCGGGGACGACGGGGGAGCAGTACTTC. Translated, it gives CSARDPGTTGEQYF.

The chain links TRBV29-1 to TRBJ1-2; 8 bases align to TRBD1. This CDR3 comprises 14 residues. The trim removed 6 bases at V and 8 bases at J, leaving 14 bases unmatched. Looked up from germline, CDR1 is SQVTM and CDR2 is ANQGSEA. The CDR3 loop reads CSVPRTGSVGGYTF. CDR3 coding DNA: TGCAGCGTACCGAGGACAGGGAGTGTGGGGGGCTACACCTTC.

The genes are TRBV9 and TRBJ2-3; 7 bases are a match to TRBD2. The CDR3 has 16 amino acids. The J segment lost 4 bases and the V segment lost 4 bases, leaving 12 bases of the junction unmatched. Germline V gene sequence: CDR1 SGDLS, CDR2 YYNGEE. The CDR3 reads CASSSGGGGKADTQYF. The CDR3 coding sequence is TGTGCCAGCAGCTCAGGTGGGGGGGGTAAGGCAGATACGCAGTATTTT.

This clonotype was recorded a few times. The chain has TRBV28 and TRBJ2-1; D is unclear. CDR1 and CDR2 (germline): MDHEN, SYDVKM. V was cut by 3 bases and J by 1 base, with 7 bases left in between. The CDR3 totals 14 residues. The CDR3 DNA reads as TGTGCCAGCAGTTTGCCAGCGTCCTACAATGAGCAGTTCTTC. Its translation: CASSLPASYNEQFF.

J is TRBJ1-4 and V is TRBV10-3, with TRBD1 matching over 7 bases. This CDR3 contains 14 residues. CDR1 and CDR2 (germline): ENHRY, SYGVKD. The junction had 8 bases not matched to a gene; V was cut back by 6 bases and J by 7 bases. CDR3 in DNA: TGTGCCATCAGACCATCGTCAGGGGGTGAAAAACTGTTTTTT. It is translated as CAIRPSSGGEKLFF.

A few counts support this clonotype. The V and J genes are TRBV6-4 and TRBJ2-7, with 8 bases fitting TRBD1. Germline loops: CDR1 MRHNA, CDR2 SNTAGT. This CDR3 has 16 residues. V trimming: 7 bases; J trimming: 0 bases; junction bases outside the gene matches: 11. The CDR3 spells CASKALSQGGSYEQYF. CDR3 in DNA: TGTGCCAGCAAGGCCCTCTCACAGGGGGGCTCCTACGAGCAGTACTTC.

In the case of this clonotype: Relative to the germline gene, one junction end is altered; a read error may explain this. The gene calls are TRBV2 and TRBJ1-1; D is possibly TRBD1 (5 bases). Looked up from germline, CDR1 is SNHLY and CDR2 is FYNNEI. The CDR3 covers 11 residues. CDR3 in amino acids: CVSTTTAEAFF. In DNA form, the CDR3 reads TGTGTCAGCACCACGACAGCTGAAGCTTTCTTT.

This clonotype was observed a few times. The chain links TRBV20-1 to TRBJ2-7; no clear D. The CDR3 covers 13 residues. V lost 3 bases, J lost 0 bases, and 9 bases lay in between. Germline V lookup: CDR1 DFQATT, CDR2 SNEGSKA (reference sequence). The CDR3 protein is CSASSPPSYEQYF. The CDR3 nucleotides read TGCAGTGCTAGTTCCCCGCCCTCCTACGAGCAGTACTTC.

The CDR3 DNA reads TGCGCCAGCAGCCAAGTGCTAGCGGGAAGCCGGGTATATGCTGAGCAGTTCTTC. Translating gives CASSQVLAGSRVYAEQFF. The gene calls are TRBV4-1 and TRBJ2-1, with 9 bases matching TRBD2. The CDR3 spans 18 residues. Losses at the gene ends were 1 base for V and 9 bases for J; bases not matched to a gene: 16. Per germline, CDR1 MGHRA and CDR2 YSYEKL.

This clonotype has ten or more counts. The rearrangement joins TRBV25-1 to TRBJ1-5; D call uncertain. Per germline, CDR1 MGHDK and CDR2 SYGVNS. The CDR3 is 12 amino acids. Trimming stripped 6 bases from V and 2 bases from J, with 5 bases between. CDR3 DNA sequence: TGTGCCAGCAGGAGGGGCAATCAGCCCCAGCATTTT. This sequence encodes CASRRGNQPQHF.

This chain links TRBV2 with TRBJ2-3, with TRBD2 matching 11 bases. V dropped 4 bases and J dropped 3; count of bases not matched to a gene: 6. Germline CDR1 reads SNHLY; CDR2 reads FYNNEI. There are 16 residues in the CDR3. The CDR3 region is CASSVQLAGVTDTQYF. DNA of the CDR3: TGTGCCAGCAGTGTTCAACTAGCGGGGGTGACAGATACGCAGTATTTT.